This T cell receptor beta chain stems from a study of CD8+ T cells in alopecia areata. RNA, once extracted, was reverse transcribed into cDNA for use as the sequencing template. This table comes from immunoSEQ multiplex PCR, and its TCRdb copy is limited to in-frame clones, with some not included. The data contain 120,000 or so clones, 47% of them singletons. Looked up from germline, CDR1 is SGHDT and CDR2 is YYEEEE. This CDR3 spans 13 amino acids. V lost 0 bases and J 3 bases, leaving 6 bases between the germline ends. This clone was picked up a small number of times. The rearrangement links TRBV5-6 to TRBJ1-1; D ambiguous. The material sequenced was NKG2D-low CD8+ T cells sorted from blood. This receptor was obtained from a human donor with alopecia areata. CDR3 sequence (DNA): TGTGCCAGCAGCTTGGGCAGCCACACTGAAGCTTTCTTT. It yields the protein CASSLGSHTEAFF. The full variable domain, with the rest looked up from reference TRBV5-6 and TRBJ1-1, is DAGVTQSPTHLIKTRGQQVTLRCSPKSGHDTVSWYQQALGQGPQFIFQYYEEEERQRGNFPDRFSGHQFPNYSSELNVNALLLGDSALYLCASSLGSHTEAFFGQGTRLTVV.